This TCR beta chain emerged from a study of low-dose radiotherapy and immunotherapy resistance in tumors. TRAV and TRBV primers primed cDNA for both TCRalpha and TCRbeta. The authors amplified TCRs for about 20 PCR cycles with a constant-region primer and a V-primer adapter. After the mRNA was isolated, it was amplified using in vitro transcription. TCRdb called the reads again in MiXCR, with one record for every CDR3 protein. The top ten clones hold 0.8% to 1.3% of a sample with some 88,000 distinct CDR3 sequences, under 10% of them seen once. The sample's time point: before trial treatment. Each donor was administered nivolumab, ipilimumab, aspirin, low-dose cyclophosphamide and low-dose radiotherapy. This clonotype was recorded many times. Sequencing was performed on PBMCs, taken before treatment. The receptor comes from a male donor with prostate cancer.

The CDR3 reads CASSTQTTSGGSYNEQFF. The CDR3 DNA sequence: TGTGCCAGCTCAACCCAAACCACTAGCGGGGGTTCCTACAATGAGCAGTTCTTC. V is TRBV18 and J is TRBJ2-1; TRBD2 matches at 11 bases. J gave up 1 base and V 5 bases, and 10 bases lay outside the gene matches. CDR3 length: 18 residues. Per germline, CDR1 KGHSH and CDR2 LQKENI.